This passage covers 18 T cell receptor beta chains from one sample sequenced in a study of shared clonotypes between healthy human individuals (dated by TCRdb to 2020 to 2022). The receptor library was made with the immunoSEQ multiplex PCR assay. Entries here come from immuneACCESS through TCRdb and include only in-frame sequences with V and J called. Some clones fail to appear in such tables; in the studies checked, an unresolved V gene covers under half of the shortfall, and the cause of the remainder is unknown. Within this sample are millions of clones, with around 90% of them counted one time only. Jointly, the top ten make up over 0.12% of the sample. Material: naive CD4+ T cells sorted from blood. Taken with the paper, the label for cell subset or site translates to: CD45RA+ positively selected. The receptors come from a young man in good health.

The chain uses TRBV7-2 and TRBJ1-2; D unresolved. In germline, CDR1 is SGHTA, CDR2 FQGNSA. There are 16 residues in the CDR3. V lost 5 bases and J lost 0, with 16 bases in between. The DNA of the CDR3 is TGTGCCAGCAGCGGACGGCCGGTTTCCCCTAACTATGGCTACACCTTC. This gives the protein CASSGRPVSPNYGYTF.

This chain links TRBV5-1 with TRBJ2-1; TRBD1 aligns across 9 bases. V was clipped by 4 bases and J by 9 bases; unmatched bases: 8. The CDR3 has 14 residues. Germline-derived CDR1 and CDR2 are SGHRS and YFSETQ. The CDR3 sequence: CASSRRTGAGEQFF. CDR3 DNA sequence: TGCGCCAGCAGCCGCAGGACAGGGGCGGGTGAGCAGTTCTTC.

The chain joins TRBV15 to TRBJ2-1, with 9 bases identical to TRBD2. The CDR3 spans 17 residues. Germline V gene sequence: CDR1 LNHNV, CDR2 YYDKDF (reference sequence). V dropped 0 bases and J dropped 7; count of bases not matched to a gene: 10. This CDR3 reads CATSRDIPSGGLNEQFF. CDR3 nucleotides: TGTGCCACCAGCAGAGATATCCCCAGCGGGGGGTTGAATGAGCAGTTCTTC.

This chain connects TRBV25-1 to TRBJ1-5; the D gene is possibly TRBD1 (6 bases). This CDR3 spans 17 amino acids. V was shortened by 3 bases and J by 2 bases, with 17 bases between the two germline ends. The germline V gene has CDR1 MGHDK and CDR2 SYGVNS. The CDR3 DNA reads as TGTGCCAGCAGTGACGCCCAAACAGGGATCGGCAATCAGCCCCAGCATTTT. This sequence encodes CASSDAQTGIGNQPQHF.

The rearrangement links TRBV30 to TRBJ1-2; maybe TRBD1 (5 bases). This CDR3 region has 13 residues. CDR1 is GTSNPN, CDR2 SVGIG, per germline (reference sequence). The ends were cut back, 0 bases at V and 4 bases at J, with 9 bases in the middle. CDR3 in DNA: TGTGCCTGGAGTGTAGACAGTCCCTATGGCTACACCTTC. Its protein product is CAWSVDSPYGYTF.

V gene TRBV27 combines with J gene TRBJ1-5; D not certain. Trimming shortened V by 8 bases and J by 2 bases, and 7 bases separated the two germline ends. CDR1 and CDR2 (germline): MNHEY, SMNVEV (reference sequence). The CDR3 covers 12 residues. The CDR3 coding sequence is TGTGCCAGCGGTCGCGGCAATCAGCCCCAGCATTTT. Its translation: CASGRGNQPQHF.

The chain carries TRBV25-1 and TRBJ2-7; D is unclear. V was shortened by 6 bases and J by 2 bases, with 8 bases between the two germline ends. The CDR3 has 12 residues. Germline CDR1 and CDR2: MGHDK and SYGVNS. CDR3 sequence (DNA): TGTGCCAGCAGCGGAGTGGCCTACGAGCAGTACTTC. Translated: CASSGVAYEQYF.

This sequence joins TRBV6-5 and TRBJ1-1; D gene uncertain. Germline CDR1 MNHEY, CDR2 SVGAGI. The V and J ends lost 0 bases and 3 bases respectively, with 14 bases between them. The CDR3 contains 16 residues. The CDR3 nucleotides are TGTGCCAGCAGTTACTCGATTGGTTCGGGAGACACTGAAGCTTTCTTT. Translation: CASSYSIGSGDTEAFF.

There are a few counts of this clone. V is TRBV5-4 and J is TRBJ1-2; TRBD1 agrees at 7 bases. Germline V lookup: CDR1 SGHNT, CDR2 YYREEE (reference sequence). The CDR3 is 15 amino acids. Unmatched junction bases numbered 9, after V lost 3 bases and J lost 4 bases. The CDR3: CASSSPGGGAYGYTF. CDR3 coding DNA: TGTGCCAGCAGCTCCCCCGGAGGGGGCGCCTATGGCTACACCTTC.

V gene TRBV11-2 combines with J gene TRBJ2-3, with 11 bases lining up with TRBD2. Trimming took 1 base from V and 4 from J; bases not matched to a gene: 4. The CDR3 length is 16 residues. CDR1 SGHAT and CDR2 FQNNGV come from the germline V gene. This CDR3 reads CASSLGSGRVADTQYF. The CDR3 coding sequence is TGTGCCAGCAGCTTAGGTAGCGGGAGGGTGGCAGATACGCAGTATTTT.

The V and J genes are TRBV6-1 and TRBJ1-2, with D possibly TRBD1 on 6 matching bases. Trimming removed 6 bases at V and 7 bases at J, with 21 bases between. The CDR3 covers 15 residues. Germline CDR1 and CDR2: MNHNS and SASEGT. The CDR3 region is CASRAPGTSFSGYTF. The DNA for the CDR3 is TGTGCCAGCAGGGCCCCAGGGACATCCTTTAGTGGCTACACCTTC.

This chain links TRBV30 with TRBJ2-1; the D gene is possibly TRBD2 (5 bases). This CDR3 is 15 amino acids long. Between the trimmed V and J ends, which lost 0 bases and 7 bases, there was a span of 16 bases. Germline assignment: CDR1 GTSNPN and CDR2 SVGIG (reference sequence). Here the CDR3 DNA reads TGTGCCTGGAGTGTATGGGAAGCGGCTTCGAATGAGCAGTTCTTC. Protein: CAWSVWEAASNEQFF.

Notes on this clone: This sample also contains other DNA sequences that code for the same CDR3. The rearrangement uses TRBV11-2 and TRBJ2-1; D call uncertain. Germline V lookup: CDR1 SGHAT, CDR2 FQNNGV. The CDR3 covers 15 residues. With 0 bases removed from V and 2 bases from J, the gap between germline ends came to 8 bases. CDR3 sequence: CASSLDRLAYNEQFF. The CDR3 nucleotides read TGTGCCAGCAGCTTAGATCGACTCGCCTACAATGAGCAGTTCTTC.

V gene TRBV4-3 combines with J gene TRBJ2-3; the match to TRBD2 covers 11 bases. Germline V CDR1 and CDR2: LGHNA, YSLEER. The CDR3 has 16 amino acids. The ends lost 4 bases at V and 2 bases at J; junction bases unmatched: 5. The CDR3 protein is CASSRGTSGSTDTQYF. The DNA for the CDR3 is TGCGCCAGCAGCCGGGGGACTAGCGGTTCCACAGATACGCAGTATTTT.

The chain carries TRBV18 and TRBJ2-1; 7 nucleotides line up with TRBD1. Germline V gene sequence: CDR1 KGHSH, CDR2 LQKENI. J was trimmed by 5 bases and V by 4 bases; bases with no gene match: 5. The CDR3 consists of 14 residues. The CDR3 loop reads CASSLGTANNEQFF. In DNA form, the CDR3 reads TGTGCCAGCTCACTAGGGACAGCGAACAATGAGCAGTTCTTC. Full variable domain (outside the CDR3, taken from reference TRBV18 and TRBJ2-1): NAGVMQNPRHLVRRRGQEARLRCSPMKGHSHVYWYRQLPEEGLKFMVYLQKENIIDESGMPKERFSAEFPKEGPSILRIQQVVRGDSAAYFCASSLGTANNEQFFGPGTRLTVL.

The chain uses TRBV6-6 and TRBJ1-1, with D possibly matching TRBD1 (5 bases). The CDR3 length is 14 residues. Germline V gene data show CDR1 as MNHNY and CDR2 as SVGAGI (reference sequence). V lost 8 bases to trimming and J lost 2 bases, with 15 bases between them. The CDR3 spells CASWSLGLNTEAFF. DNA for the CDR3: TGTGCCAGCTGGAGCTTGGGGCTTAACACTGAAGCTTTCTTT.

The V and J genes are TRBV7-9 and TRBJ2-7, with TRBD2 matching 8 bases. Germline CDR1 reads SEHNR; CDR2 reads FQNEAQ (reference sequence). The V gene end was trimmed by 6 bases and the J gene end by 6 bases; junction bases not matched to a gene: 7. The CDR3 runs 13 residues. The CDR3 sequence is CASSFSGVGEQYF. The CDR3 DNA sequence: TGTGCCAGCAGTTTTAGCGGGGTCGGCGAGCAGTACTTC.

The count of this clone is one. The chain combines TRBV5-1 with TRBJ1-2; D may be TRBD1 (5 bases). V was shortened by 0 bases and J by 1 base, with 10 bases between the two germline ends. The CDR3 covers 15 residues. Looked up from germline, CDR1 is SGHRS and CDR2 is YFSETQ. CDR3 in amino acids: CASSLVGDLNYGYTF. CDR3 DNA sequence: TGCGCCAGCAGCTTGGTTGGGGACCTTAACTATGGCTACACCTTC.